This TCR beta chain was observed in a study of T-cell memory formation after mild COVID-19. The overall study: Clusters of TCRs were largely donor specific.

Study-level points and caveats: A balance of CD4 and CD8 characterized clones contracting day 15 to 85, whereas later expanders leaned CD4+. Mainly in CM and EM were contracting CD4+ clones; CD8+ were in EMRA. Second-wave clones that peaked on day 37 lacked confirmed SARS-CoV-2 specificity.

TCRdb analysed the 5' RACE reads with MiXCR anew, one entry per CDR3 protein. This repertoire shows roughly 620,000 distinct CDR3 sequences, about 20% found once; its top ten account for around 12%. Germline V CDR1 and CDR2: ENHRY, SYGVKD. This CDR3 has 16 residues. J lost 0 bases, V lost 5 bases, and 5 bases had no gene match. Remarks on this clonotype: Its cognate antigen is unknown.

The chain couples TRBV10-3 to TRBJ2-1; 9 nucleotides match TRBD1. Specimen: PBMCs or a T cell subset sorted from them (not recorded which). This TCR was recovered from an adult woman who had mild COVID-19 (a few samples of this study predate the infection). Cell type and time point are not known. This CDR3 reads CAISTGGSTSYNEQFF. The CDR3 bases are TGTGCCATCAGTACAGGGGGCTCGACCTCCTACAATGAGCAGTTCTTC.